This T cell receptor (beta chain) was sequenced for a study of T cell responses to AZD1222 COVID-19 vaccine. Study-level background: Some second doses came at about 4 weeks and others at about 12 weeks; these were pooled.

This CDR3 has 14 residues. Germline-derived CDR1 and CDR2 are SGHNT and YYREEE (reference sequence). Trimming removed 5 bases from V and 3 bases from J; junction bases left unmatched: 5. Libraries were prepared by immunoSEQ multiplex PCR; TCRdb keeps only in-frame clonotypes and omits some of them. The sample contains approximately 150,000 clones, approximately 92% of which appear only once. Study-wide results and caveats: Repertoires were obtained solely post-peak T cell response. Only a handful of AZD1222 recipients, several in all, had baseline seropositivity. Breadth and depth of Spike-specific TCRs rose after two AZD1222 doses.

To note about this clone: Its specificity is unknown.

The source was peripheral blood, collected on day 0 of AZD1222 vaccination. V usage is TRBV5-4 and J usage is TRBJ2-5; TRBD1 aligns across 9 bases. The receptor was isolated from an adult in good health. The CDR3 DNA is TGTGCCAGCAGTTCGGACAGGGGTAAAGAGACCCAGTACTTC. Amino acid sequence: CASSSDRGKETQYF.